This TCR beta chain was documented in a study of OX40 agonist ivuxolimab in advanced cancers. Overall study findings and caveats: Antigen specificity of clonally expanded peripheral T cells was not established.

Autoimmune disease history or systemic immunosuppression meant exclusion. Trimming pared 2 bases from V and 0 bases from J, leaving 7 bases between. Per the germline V gene, CDR1 is SGHAT and CDR2 is FQNNGV. The CDR3 covers 15 residues. Remarks on this clone: No antigen is known for it.

TCRdb keeps only in-frame clones here, not all; method: immunoSEQ multiplex PCR. The sample yields approximately 74,000 clones, around 79% seen once. The sequence derives from an adult with an advanced solid tumor such as melanoma, head and neck, liver or kidney cancer. The material sequenced was CD4+ or CD8+ T cells sorted from blood, taken in a trial of the OX40 agonist ivuxolimab. This rearrangement joins TRBV11-2 to TRBJ2-2; no clear D. The CDR3 loop is CASSLTFPNTGELFF. The CDR3 DNA sequence: TGTGCCAGCAGCTTAACATTTCCGAACACCGGGGAGCTGTTTTTT.